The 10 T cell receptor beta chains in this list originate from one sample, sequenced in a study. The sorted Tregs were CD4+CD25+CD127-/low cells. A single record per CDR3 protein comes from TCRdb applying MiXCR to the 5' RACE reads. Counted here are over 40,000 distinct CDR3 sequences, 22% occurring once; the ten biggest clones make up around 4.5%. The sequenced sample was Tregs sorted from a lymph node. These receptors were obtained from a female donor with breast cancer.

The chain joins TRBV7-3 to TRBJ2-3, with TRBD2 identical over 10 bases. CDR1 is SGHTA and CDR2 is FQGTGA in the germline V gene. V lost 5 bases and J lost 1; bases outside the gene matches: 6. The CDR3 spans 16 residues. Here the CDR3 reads CASSPSGGGGTDTQYF. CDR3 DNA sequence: TGTGCCAGCAGCCCTAGCGGGGGAGGTGGCACAGATACGCAGTATTTT.

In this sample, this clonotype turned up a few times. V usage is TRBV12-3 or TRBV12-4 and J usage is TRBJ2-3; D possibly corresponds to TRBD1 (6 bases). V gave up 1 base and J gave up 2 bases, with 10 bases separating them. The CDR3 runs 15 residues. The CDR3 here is CASSLVGTTTDTQYF. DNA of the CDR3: TGTGCCAGCAGTTTAGTCGGGACAACCACAGATACGCAGTATTTT.

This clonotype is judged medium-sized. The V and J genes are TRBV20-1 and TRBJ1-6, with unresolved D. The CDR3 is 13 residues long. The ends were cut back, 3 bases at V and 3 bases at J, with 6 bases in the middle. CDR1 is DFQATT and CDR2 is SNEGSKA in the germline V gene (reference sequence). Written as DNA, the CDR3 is TGCAGTGCTAGGCAAGACTATAATTCACCCCTCCACTTT. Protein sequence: CSARQDYNSPLHF.

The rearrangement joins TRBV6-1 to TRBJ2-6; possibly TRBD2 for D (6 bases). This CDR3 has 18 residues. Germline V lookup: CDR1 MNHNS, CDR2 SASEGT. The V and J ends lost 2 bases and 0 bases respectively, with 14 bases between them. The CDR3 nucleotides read TGTGCCAGCAGTGAACGGGGGTTCCTCTCCTCTGGGGCCAACGTCCTGACTTTC. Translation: CASSERGFLSSGANVLTF.

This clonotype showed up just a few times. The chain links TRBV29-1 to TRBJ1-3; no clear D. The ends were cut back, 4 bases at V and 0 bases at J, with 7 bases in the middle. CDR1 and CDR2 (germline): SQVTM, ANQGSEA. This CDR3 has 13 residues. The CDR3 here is CSVGVDSGNTIYF. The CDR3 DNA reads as TGCAGCGTTGGGGTGGACTCTGGAAACACCATATATTTT.

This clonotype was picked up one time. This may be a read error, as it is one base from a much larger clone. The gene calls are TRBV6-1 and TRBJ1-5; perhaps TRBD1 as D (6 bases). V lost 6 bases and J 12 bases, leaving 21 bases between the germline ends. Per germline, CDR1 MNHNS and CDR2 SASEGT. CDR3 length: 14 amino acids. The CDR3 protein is CASSLGQSHLLQHF. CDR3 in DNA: TGTGCCAGCAGCCTTGGACAGTCCCATCTGCTCCAGCATTTT.

The CDR3 is CASSFPGGSGSTDTQHF. The CDR3 nucleotides read TGTGCCAGCAGCTTCCCAGGGGGTAGCGGGAGCACAGATACGCAGCATTTT. V gene TRBV7-6 combines with J gene TRBJ2-3, with 7 nucleotides matching TRBD1. TRBJ1-5 matches the DNA end more closely, so the J call is doubtful. Germline V CDR1 and CDR2: SGHVS, FNYEAQ. The CDR3 sequence is 17 residues long.

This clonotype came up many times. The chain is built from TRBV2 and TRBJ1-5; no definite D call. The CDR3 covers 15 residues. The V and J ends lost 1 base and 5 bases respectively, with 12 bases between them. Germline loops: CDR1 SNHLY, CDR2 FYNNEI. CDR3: CASSEGIGQDQPQHF. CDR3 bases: TGTGCCAGCAGTGAAGGAATCGGCCAGGATCAGCCCCAGCATTTT.

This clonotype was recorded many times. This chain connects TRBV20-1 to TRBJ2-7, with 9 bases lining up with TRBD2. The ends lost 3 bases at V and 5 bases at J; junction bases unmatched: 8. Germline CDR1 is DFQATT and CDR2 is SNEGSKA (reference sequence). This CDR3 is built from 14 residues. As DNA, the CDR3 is TGCAGTGCTAGCTTCGGCGGGAGGGGACACGAGCAGTACTTC. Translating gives CSASFGGRGHEQYF.

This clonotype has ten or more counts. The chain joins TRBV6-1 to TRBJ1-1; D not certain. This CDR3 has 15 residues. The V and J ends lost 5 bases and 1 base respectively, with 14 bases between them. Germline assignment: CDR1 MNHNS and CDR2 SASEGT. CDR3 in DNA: TGTGCCAGCAGTCCCTCGGCAGGACGGAACACTGAAGCTTTCTTT. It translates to CASSPSAGRNTEAFF.